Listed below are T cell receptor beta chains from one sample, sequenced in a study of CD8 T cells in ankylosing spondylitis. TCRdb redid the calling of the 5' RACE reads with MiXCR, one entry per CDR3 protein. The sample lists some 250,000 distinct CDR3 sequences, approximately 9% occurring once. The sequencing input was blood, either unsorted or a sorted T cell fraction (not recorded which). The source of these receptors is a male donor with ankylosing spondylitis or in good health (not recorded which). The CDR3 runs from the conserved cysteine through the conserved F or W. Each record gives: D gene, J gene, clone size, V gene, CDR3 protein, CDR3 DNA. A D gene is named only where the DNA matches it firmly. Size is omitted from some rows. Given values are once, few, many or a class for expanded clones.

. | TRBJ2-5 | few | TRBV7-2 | CASSLRTVETQYF | TGTGCCAGCAGCCTACGGACGGTAGAGACCCAGTACTTC
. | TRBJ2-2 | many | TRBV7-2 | CASSLVSFDTGELFF | TGTGCCAGCAGCTTAGTTAGCTTCGATACCGGGGAGCTGTTTTTT
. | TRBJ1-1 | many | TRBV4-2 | CASSPKSGSGINTEAFF | TGTGCCAGCAGCCCTAAGTCGGGCAGCGGCATCAACACTGAAGCTTTCTTT
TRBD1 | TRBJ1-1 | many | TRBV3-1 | CASSRTGTGYTEAFF | TGTGCCAGCAGCCGCACCGGGACAGGATACACTGAAGCTTTCTTT
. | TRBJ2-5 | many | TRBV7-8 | CASSLDRTQYF | TGTGCCAGCAGCTTAGACCGGACCCAGTACTTC
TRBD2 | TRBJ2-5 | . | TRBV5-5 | CASSFGLAGRLETQYF | TGTGCCAGCAGCTTCGGGCTAGCGGGTCGTCTGGAGACCCAGTACTTC
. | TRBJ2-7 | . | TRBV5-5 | CASSLSLRGIDEQYF | TGTGCCAGCAGCTTGAGTTTGCGGGGCATTGACGAGCAGTACTTC
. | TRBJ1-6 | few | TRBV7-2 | CASSLVAQGRVNSPLHF | TGTGCCAGCAGCTTAGTCGCCCAGGGCAGGGTAAATTCACCCCTCCACTTT
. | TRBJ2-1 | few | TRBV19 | CASSRHEQFF | TGTGCCAGTAGTAGGCATGAGCAGTTCTTC
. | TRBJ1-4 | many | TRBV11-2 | CASSLRGSGNEKLFF | TGTGCCAGCAGCTTAAGGGGGTCGGGAAATGAAAAACTGTTTTTT
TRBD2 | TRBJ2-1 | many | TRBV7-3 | CASSLTSGSFDEQFF | TGTGCCAGCAGCTTGACTAGCGGGAGCTTCGATGAGCAGTTCTTC
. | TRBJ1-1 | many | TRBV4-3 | CASSQENLLGTEAFF | TGCGCCAGCAGCCAAGAAAATCTGCTGGGGACTGAAGCTTTCTTT
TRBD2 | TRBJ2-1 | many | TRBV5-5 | CASSRTSGTGLEQFF | TGTGCCAGCAGCCGGACTAGCGGGACGGGCCTAGAGCAGTTCTTC
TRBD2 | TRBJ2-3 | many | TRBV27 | CASSVGTSAQYF | TGTGCCAGCAGCGTAGGGACTAGCGCGCAGTATTTT
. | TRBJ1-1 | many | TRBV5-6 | CASISRRGTEAFF | TGTGCCAGCATTTCCCGAAGGGGGACTGAAGCTTTCTTT
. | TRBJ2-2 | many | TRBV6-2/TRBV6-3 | CASTPKNTGELFF | TGTGCCAGCACCCCTAAAAACACCGGGGAGCTGTTTTTT
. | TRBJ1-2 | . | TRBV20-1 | CSARGLGGGNYGYTF | TGCAGTGCTAGAGGGCTCGGGGGGGGCAACTATGGCTACACCTTC
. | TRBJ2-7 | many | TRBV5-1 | CASSLRTEYEQYF | TGCGCCAGCAGCTTGCGGACCGAGTACGAGCAGTACTTC
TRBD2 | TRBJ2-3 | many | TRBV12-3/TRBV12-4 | CASSFSSGGVDTQYF | TGTGCCAGCAGTTTTTCTAGCGGGGGGGTAGATACGCAGTATTTT
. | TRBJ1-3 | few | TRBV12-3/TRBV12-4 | CATDQGSGNTIYF | TGTGCCACCGACCAGGGTTCTGGAAACACCATATATTTT
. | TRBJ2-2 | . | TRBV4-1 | CASSQARETGELFF | TGCGCCAGCAGCCAAGCACGGGAGACCGGGGAGCTGTTTTTT
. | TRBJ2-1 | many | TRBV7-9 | CASSSLNEQFF | TGTGCCAGCAGCTCGCTAAATGAGCAGTTCTTC
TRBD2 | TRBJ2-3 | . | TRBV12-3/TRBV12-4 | CASSSTSGGHTDTQYF | TGTGCCAGCAGTTCGACTAGCGGGGGGCACACAGATACGCAGTATTTT
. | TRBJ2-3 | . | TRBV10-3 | CAIAAAGETDTQYF | TGTGCCATTGCGGCGGCAGGGGAAACAGATACGCAGTATTTT
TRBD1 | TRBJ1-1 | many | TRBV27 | CASREGAANTEAFF | TGTGCCAGCAGGGAGGGGGCGGCGAACACTGAAGCTTTCTTT
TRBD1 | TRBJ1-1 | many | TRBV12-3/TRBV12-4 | CASRYGQGAAVAEAFF | TGTGCCAGCAGGTATGGACAGGGGGCGGCTGTCGCTGAAGCTTTCTTT
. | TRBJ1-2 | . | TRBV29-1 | CSVGGAQGYTF | TGCAGCGTTGGTGGGGCACAAGGCTACACCTTC
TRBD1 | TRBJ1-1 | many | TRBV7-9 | CASSRQGEAFF | TGTGCCAGCAGCCGACAGGGCGAAGCTTTCTTT
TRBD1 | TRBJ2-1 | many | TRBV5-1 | CASRKGQGDYNEQFF | TGCGCCAGCAGAAAGGGACAGGGGGACTACAATGAGCAGTTCTTC
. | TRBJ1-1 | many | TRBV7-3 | CASSRRGGTEAFF | TGTGCCAGCAGCCGGCGGGGGGGCACTGAAGCTTTCTTT
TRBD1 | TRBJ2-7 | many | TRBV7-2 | CASSRPRDRGFEQYF | TGTGCCAGCAGCCGTCCGAGGGACAGGGGTTTCGAGCAGTACTTC
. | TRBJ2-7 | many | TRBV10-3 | CAITDGLVEQYF | TGTGCCATCACGGACGGCTTGGTCGAGCAGTACTTC
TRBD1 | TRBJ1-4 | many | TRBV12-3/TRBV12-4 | CASSPTGGSEKLFF | TGTGCCAGCAGTCCTACAGGGGGAAGTGAAAAACTGTTTTTT
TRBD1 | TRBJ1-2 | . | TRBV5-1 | CASSLGGQAPGGYTF | TGCGCCAGCAGCTTGGGGGGACAGGCGCCCGGCGGCTACACCTTC
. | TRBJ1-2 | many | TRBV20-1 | CSAREQGFYTF | TGCAGTGCTCGTGAGCAGGGTTTCTACACCTTC
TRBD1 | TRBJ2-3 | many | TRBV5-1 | CASSFGRGGFTDTQYF | TGCGCCAGCAGCTTTGGGAGAGGGGGCTTCACAGATACGCAGTATTTT
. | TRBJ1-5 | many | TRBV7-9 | CASSLDQGNGQPQHF | TGTGCCAGCAGCTTGGATCAGGGAAATGGGCAGCCCCAGCATTTT
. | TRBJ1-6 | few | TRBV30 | CAWSVQGRNSPLHF | TGTGCCTGGAGTGTCCAGGGTCGGAATTCACCCCTCCACTTT
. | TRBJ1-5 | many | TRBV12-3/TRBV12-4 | CASSLGWRVGNQPQHF | TGTGCCAGCAGTTTGGGTTGGAGGGTAGGGAATCAGCCCCAGCATTTT
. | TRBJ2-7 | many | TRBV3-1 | CASRDGSYEQYF | TGTGCCAGCCGGGACGGCTCCTACGAGCAGTACTTC
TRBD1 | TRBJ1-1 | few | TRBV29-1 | CSVADRGLTEAFF | TGCAGCGTTGCTGACAGGGGGCTTACTGAAGCTTTCTTT
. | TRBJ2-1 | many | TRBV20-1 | CSAPGQGASYNEQFF | TGCAGTGCCCCCGGCCAGGGTGCCTCCTACAATGAGCAGTTCTTC
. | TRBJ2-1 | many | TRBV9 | CASSPSGNNEQFF | TGTGCCAGCAGCCCATCAGGAAACAATGAGCAGTTCTTC
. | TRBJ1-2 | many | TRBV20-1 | CSATFGDYGYTF | TGCAGTGCTACCTTTGGGGACTATGGCTACACCTTC
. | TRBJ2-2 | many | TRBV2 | CASRTPGELFF | TGTGCCAGCAGGACTCCCGGGGAGCTGTTTTTT
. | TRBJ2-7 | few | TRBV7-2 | CASSLLAFSYEQYF | TGTGCCAGCAGCCTCCTCGCTTTCTCCTACGAGCAGTACTTC
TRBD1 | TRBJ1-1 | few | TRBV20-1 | CSAPSGTGLPGGAFF | TGCAGTGCTCCGTCGGGGACAGGCCTTCCGGGCGGAGCTTTCTTT
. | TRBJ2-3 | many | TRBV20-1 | CSAPDWTHTDTQYF | TGCAGTGCACCGGACTGGACCCACACAGATACGCAGTATTTT
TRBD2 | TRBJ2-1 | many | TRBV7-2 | CASSLGIGTSGNNEQFF | TGTGCCAGCAGCTTAGGTATCGGGACTAGCGGAAACAATGAGCAGTTCTTC
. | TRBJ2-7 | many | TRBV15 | CATSLDSPYEQYF | TGTGCCACCAGTCTCGACAGCCCCTACGAGCAGTACTTC
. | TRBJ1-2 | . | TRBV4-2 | CASSQGPGSGYGYTF | TGTGCCAGCAGCCAAGGTCCAGGGAGTGGCTATGGCTACACCTTC
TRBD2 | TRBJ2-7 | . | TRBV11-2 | CASSYYSGDYEQYF | TGTGCCAGCAGCTACTATAGCGGGGACTACGAGCAGTACTTC
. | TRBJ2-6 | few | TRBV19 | CASAFDNSGANVLTF | TGTGCCAGTGCCTTCGACAACTCTGGGGCCAACGTCCTGACTTTC
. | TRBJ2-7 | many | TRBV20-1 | CSARATLVGEQYF | TGCAGTGCTAGAGCTACCTTAGTGGGTGAGCAGTACTTC
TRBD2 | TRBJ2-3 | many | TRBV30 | CAWSMRGDTQYF | TGTGCCTGGAGTATGCGGGGGGATACGCAGTATTTT